This T cell receptor (beta chain) comes out of a study of cytomegalovirus exposure and HLA in healthy donors. Findings and limits, study-wide: Among TCR beta chains of equal frequency, HLA-associated ones were more clonally expanded in a later analysis.

13 Jbeta primers and 60 Vbeta primers were used for the PCR. In the original analysis: Roughly 11 million shared chains were among approximately 80 million unique TCR beta chains counted in a later analysis. Profiling relied on immunoSEQ multiplex PCR, and the TCRdb table lists in-frame clones only, not all of them. From that table come the V and J calls and clone size; the DNA was used to work out D and trimming. The sample includes 95,000 to 150,000 clones, 50% to 75% of them seen just once. Concerning this clone: Its antigen remains unknown.

The CDR3 totals 15 residues. Deletions cut 3 bases from V and 7 bases from J, with 14 bases between. CDR1 SGDLS and CDR2 YYNGEE come from the germline V gene. This chain links TRBV9 with TRBJ1-6; a weak D match, TRBD1 (6 bases). This receptor was identified in a middle-aged woman in good health and CMV-seropositive. Sequenced sample: PBMCs. For the CDR3, the DNA is TGTGCCAGCAGCGAGTCAGGGGTGGAGAATTCACCCCTCCACTTT. It encodes CASSESGVENSPLHF.